Detailed here is one T cell receptor beta chain. What it binds is not known. The data originate from a study of cytomegalovirus exposure and HLA in healthy donors. Study-wide findings and caveats: According to an earlier analysis, most TCR beta V segments yielded productive rearrangements about 90% or about 30% of the time.

The ends were cut back, 8 bases at V and 4 bases at J, with 11 bases in the middle. Germline CDR1 reads MNHEY; CDR2 reads SVGAGI. The CDR3 has 13 residues. PCR primers comprised 60 Vbeta and 13 Jbeta primers. Data came from immunoSEQ multiplex PCR; TCRdb stores just in-frame clones and leaves some out. The sample has under 200,000 clones, around 80% seen once. This chain joins TRBV6-5 and TRBJ2-2, with unresolved D. The receptor comes from a woman in her forties or fifties in good health and CMV-seropositive. The sequenced material came from PBMCs. The CDR3: CASGPSGTGELFF. The CDR3 nucleotides are TGTGCCAGCGGCCCTAGTGGCACCGGGGAGCTGTTTTTT.